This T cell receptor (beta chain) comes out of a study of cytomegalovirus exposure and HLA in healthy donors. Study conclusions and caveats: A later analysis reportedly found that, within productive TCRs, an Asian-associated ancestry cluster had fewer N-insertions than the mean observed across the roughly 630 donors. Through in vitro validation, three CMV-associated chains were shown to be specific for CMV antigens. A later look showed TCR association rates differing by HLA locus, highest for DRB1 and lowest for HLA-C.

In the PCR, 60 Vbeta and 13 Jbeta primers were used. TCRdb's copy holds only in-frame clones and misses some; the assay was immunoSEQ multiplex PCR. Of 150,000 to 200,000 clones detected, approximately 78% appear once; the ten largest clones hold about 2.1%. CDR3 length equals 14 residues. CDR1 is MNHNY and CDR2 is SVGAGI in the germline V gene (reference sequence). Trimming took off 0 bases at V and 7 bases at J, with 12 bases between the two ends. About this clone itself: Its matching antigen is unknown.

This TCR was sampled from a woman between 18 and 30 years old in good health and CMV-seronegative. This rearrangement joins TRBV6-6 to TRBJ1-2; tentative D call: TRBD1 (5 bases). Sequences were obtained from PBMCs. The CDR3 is CASSYSGGVRGYTF. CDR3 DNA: TGTGCCAGCAGTTACTCGGGGGGGGTGCGTGGCTACACCTTC.